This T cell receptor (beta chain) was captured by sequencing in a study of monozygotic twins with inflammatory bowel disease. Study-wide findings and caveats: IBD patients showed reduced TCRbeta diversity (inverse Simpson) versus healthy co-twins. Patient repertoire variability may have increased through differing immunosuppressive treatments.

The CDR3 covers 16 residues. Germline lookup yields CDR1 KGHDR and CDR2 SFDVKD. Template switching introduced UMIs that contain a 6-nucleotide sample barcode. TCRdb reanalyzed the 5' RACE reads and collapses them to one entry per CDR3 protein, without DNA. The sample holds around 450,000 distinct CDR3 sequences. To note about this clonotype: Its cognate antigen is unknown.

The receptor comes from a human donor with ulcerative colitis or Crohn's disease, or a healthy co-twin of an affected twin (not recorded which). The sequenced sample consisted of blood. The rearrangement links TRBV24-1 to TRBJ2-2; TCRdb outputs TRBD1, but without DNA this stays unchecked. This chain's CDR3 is CATSDLTGANTGELFF.